These 7 T cell receptor beta chains were sequenced from one sample in a study of a mutant IDH1 vaccine in newly diagnosed glioma. This sample's time point: baseline, week 1 (first vaccination visit). As to treatment: pre-vaccination baseline after standard-of-care therapy. Method: immunoSEQ multiplex PCR; TCRdb's copy keeps in-frame clones and lacks some. This sample has about 35,000 clones, with around 83% found just once. Sample: peripheral blood mononuclear cells (PBMCs), taken from a glioma patient treated with radiotherapy, temozolomide or both. The receptors derive from a man aged 45-65 years with glioma. Some clones in this sample may be carry-over from other donors' samples.

V usage is TRBV5-1 and J usage is TRBJ2-3; tentatively, D is TRBD1 or TRBD2 (5 bases each). Germline CDR1 is SGHRS and CDR2 is YFSETQ. This CDR3 region has 15 residues. V was clipped by 4 bases and J by 5 bases, with 17 bases between them. The CDR3 bases are TGCGCCAGCAGCAGTCCGGGACCCGCGGGAGATACGCAGTATTTT. Its translation: CASSSPGPAGDTQYF.

The genes are TRBV6-5 and TRBJ2-3; 10 bases map to TRBD2. Germline V lookup: CDR1 MNHEY, CDR2 SVGAGI. The CDR3 is made up of 16 amino acids. J gave up 1 base and V 1 base, and 2 bases lay outside the gene matches. The CDR3 coding sequence is TGTGCCAGCAGTTACTTCGGACTAGCGGGCACAGATACGCAGTATTTT. Amino acid sequence: CASSYFGLAGTDTQYF.

The CDR3 region has the DNA TGTGCCAGCAGCCAAAATTCACCCCTCCACTTT. It codes for CASSQNSPLHF. The chain recombines TRBV11-2 with TRBJ1-6; D unclear. The CDR3 consists of 11 residues. Per the germline V gene, CDR1 is SGHAT and CDR2 is FQNNGV. Trimming left V 5 bases short and J 7 bases short, with 3 bases between.

The rearrangement uses TRBV6-6 and TRBJ2-5; a possible D gene is TRBD1 (6 bases). The CDR3 length is 13 residues. CDR1 is MNHNY, CDR2 SVGAGI, per germline (reference sequence). Trimming shortened V by 10 bases and J by 4 bases, and 16 bases separated the two germline ends. The CDR3 region has the DNA TGTGCCACGGGTGGGACAAGGGGAGAGACCCAGTACTTC. It is translated as CATGGTRGETQYF.

This chain links TRBV7-9 with TRBJ2-3; D not certain. V shed 4 bases and J shed 0 bases, with 11 bases lying between them. Germline lookup yields CDR1 SEHNR and CDR2 FQNEAQ (reference sequence). The CDR3 has 15 residues. The CDR3: CASSSSWYSTDTQYF. The CDR3 bases are TGTGCCAGCAGCTCAAGCTGGTATAGCACAGATACGCAGTATTTT.

The chain carries TRBV5-4 and TRBJ2-1; maybe TRBD1 (6 bases). The CDR3 runs to 11 residues. Per the germline V gene, CDR1 is SGHNT and CDR2 is YYREEE (reference sequence). V was pared by 5 bases and J by 10 bases, with 10 bases between. The DNA of the CDR3 is TGTGCCAGCAGTTTTGGGACAGAGCAGTTCTTC. This codes for CASSFGTEQFF. Full variable domain (missing parts from reference TRBV5-4 and TRBJ2-1): ETGVTQSPTHLIKTRGQQVTLRCSSQSGHNTVSWYQQALGQGPQFIFQYYREEENGRGNFPPRFSGLQFPNYSSELNVNALELDDSALYLCASSFGTEQFFGPGTRLTVL.

The chain uses TRBV5-4 and TRBJ2-7, with 7 positions matching TRBD1. Germline CDR1 reads SGHNT; CDR2 reads YYREEE (reference sequence). V shed 8 bases, J shed 5 bases, and the junction held 13 bases outside the gene matches. This CDR3 is built from 14 residues. DNA of the CDR3: TGTGCCAGTAGTACCGGGACAGTCATCCACGAGCAGTACTTC. Protein: CASSTGTVIHEQYF.